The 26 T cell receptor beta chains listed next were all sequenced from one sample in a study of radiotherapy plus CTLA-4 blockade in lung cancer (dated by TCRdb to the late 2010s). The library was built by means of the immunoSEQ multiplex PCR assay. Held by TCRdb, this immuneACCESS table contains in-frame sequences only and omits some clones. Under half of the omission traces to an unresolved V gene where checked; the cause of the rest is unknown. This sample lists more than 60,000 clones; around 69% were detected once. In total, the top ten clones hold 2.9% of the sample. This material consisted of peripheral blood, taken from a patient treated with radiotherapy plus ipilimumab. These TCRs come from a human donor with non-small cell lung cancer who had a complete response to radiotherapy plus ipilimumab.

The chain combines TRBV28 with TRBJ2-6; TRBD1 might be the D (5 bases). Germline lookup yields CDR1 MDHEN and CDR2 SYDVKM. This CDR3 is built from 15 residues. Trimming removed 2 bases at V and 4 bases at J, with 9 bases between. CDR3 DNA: TGTGCCAGCAGTTTAAGGGGTGCCGGGGCCAACGTCCTGACTTTC. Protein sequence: CASSLRGAGANVLTF. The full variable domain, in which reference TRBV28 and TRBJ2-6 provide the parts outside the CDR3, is DVKVTQSSRYLVKRTGEKVFLECVQDMDHENMFWYRQDPGLGLRLIYFSYDVKMKEKGDIPEGYSVSREKKERFSLILESASTNQTSMYLCASSLRGAGANVLTFGAGSRLTVL.

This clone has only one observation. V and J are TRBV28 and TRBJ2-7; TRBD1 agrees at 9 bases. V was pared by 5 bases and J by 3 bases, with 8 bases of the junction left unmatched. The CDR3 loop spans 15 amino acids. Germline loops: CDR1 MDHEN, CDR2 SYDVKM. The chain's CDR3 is CASSAGTGSGYEQYF. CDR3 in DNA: TGTGCCAGCAGTGCCGGGACAGGGTCCGGCTACGAGCAGTACTTC.

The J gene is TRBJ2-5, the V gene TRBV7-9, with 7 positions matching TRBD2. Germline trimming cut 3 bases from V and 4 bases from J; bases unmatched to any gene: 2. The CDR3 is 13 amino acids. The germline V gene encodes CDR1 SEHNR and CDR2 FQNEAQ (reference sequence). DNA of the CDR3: TGTGCCAGCAGCTTCTCGGGAGGAGAGACCCAGTACTTC. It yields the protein CASSFSGGETQYF.

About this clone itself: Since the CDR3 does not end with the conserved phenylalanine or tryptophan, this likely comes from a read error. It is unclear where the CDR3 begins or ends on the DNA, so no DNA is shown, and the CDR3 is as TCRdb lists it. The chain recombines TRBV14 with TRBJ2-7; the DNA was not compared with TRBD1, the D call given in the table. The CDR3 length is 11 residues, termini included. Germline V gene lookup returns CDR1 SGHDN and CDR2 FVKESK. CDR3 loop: CASSAQGTSGL.

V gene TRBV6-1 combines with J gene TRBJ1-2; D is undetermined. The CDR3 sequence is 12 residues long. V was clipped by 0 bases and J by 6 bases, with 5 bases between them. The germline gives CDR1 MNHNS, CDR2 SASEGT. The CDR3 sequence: CASSEALHGYTF. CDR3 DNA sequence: TGTGCCAGCAGTGAAGCTCTTCATGGCTACACCTTC.

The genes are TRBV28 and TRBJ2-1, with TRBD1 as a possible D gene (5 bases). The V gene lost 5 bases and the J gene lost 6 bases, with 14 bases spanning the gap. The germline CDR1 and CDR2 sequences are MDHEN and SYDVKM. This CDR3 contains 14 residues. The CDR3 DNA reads TGTGCCAGCAGTCCCAGGGTGGATAGCAATGAGCAGTTCTTC. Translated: CASSPRVDSNEQFF.

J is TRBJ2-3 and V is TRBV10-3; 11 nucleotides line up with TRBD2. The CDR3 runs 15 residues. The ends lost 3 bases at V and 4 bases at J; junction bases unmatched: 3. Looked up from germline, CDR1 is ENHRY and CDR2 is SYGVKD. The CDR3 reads CAISDSGGASDTQYF. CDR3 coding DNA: TGTGCCATCAGTGATAGCGGGGGGGCCTCAGATACGCAGTATTTT.

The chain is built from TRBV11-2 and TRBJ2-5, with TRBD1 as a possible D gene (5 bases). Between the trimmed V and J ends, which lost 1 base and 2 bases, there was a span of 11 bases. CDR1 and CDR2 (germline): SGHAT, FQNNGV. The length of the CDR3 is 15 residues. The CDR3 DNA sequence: TGTGCCAGCAGCTTAGGCACAGGTCGACAAGAGACCCAGTACTTC. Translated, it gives CASSLGTGRQETQYF.

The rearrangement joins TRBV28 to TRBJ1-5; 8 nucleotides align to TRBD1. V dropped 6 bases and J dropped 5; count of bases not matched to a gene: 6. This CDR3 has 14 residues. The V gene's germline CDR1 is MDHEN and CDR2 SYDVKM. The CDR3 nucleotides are TGTGCCAGCAGCCAACAGGGGGTCCATCAGCCCCAGCATTTT. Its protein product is CASSQQGVHQPQHF.

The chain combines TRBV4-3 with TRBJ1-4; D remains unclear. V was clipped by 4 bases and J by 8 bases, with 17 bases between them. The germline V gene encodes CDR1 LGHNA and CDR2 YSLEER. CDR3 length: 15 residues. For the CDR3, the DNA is TGCGCCAGCAGCCCCCTTGGAGGGCGCAACGAAAAACTGTTTTTT. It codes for CASSPLGGRNEKLFF.

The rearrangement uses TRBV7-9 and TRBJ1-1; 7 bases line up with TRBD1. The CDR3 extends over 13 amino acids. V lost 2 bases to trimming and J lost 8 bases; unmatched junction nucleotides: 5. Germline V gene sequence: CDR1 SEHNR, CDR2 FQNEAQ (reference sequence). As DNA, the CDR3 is TGTGCCAGCAGCTTAAGGGACAGCCGAGAAGCTTTCTTT. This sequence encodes CASSLRDSREAFF.

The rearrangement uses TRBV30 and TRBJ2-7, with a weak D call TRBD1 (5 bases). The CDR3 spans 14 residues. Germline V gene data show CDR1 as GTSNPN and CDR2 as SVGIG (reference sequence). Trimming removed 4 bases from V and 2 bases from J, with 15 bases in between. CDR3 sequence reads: CAWNADSLTYEQYF. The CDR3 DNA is TGTGCCTGGAATGCAGACAGCCTGACCTACGAGCAGTACTTC. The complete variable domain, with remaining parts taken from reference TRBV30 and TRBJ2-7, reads SQTIHQWPATLVQPVGSPLSLECTVEGTSNPNLYWYRQAAGRGLQLLFYSVGIGQISSEVPQNLSASRPQDRQFILSSKKLLLSDSGFYLCAWNADSLTYEQYFGPGTRLTVT.

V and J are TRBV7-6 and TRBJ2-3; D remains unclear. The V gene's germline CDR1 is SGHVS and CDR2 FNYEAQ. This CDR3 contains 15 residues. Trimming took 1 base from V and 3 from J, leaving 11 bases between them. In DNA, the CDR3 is TGTGCCAGCAGCTTAGGTGTACAGACGACAGATACGCAGTATTTT. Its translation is CASSLGVQTTDTQYF.

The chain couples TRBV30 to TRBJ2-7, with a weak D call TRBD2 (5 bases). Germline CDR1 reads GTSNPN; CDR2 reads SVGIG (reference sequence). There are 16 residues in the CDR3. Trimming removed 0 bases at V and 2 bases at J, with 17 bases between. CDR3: CAWSVRPIRGPYEQYF. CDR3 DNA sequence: TGTGCCTGGAGTGTGCGGCCTATCCGAGGGCCCTACGAGCAGTACTTC.

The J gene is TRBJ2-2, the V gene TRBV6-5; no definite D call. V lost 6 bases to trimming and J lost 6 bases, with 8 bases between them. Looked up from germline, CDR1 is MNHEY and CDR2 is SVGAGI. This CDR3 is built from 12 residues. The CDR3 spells CASRRYAGELFF. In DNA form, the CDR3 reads TGTGCCAGCAGGCGTTATGCCGGGGAGCTGTTTTTT.

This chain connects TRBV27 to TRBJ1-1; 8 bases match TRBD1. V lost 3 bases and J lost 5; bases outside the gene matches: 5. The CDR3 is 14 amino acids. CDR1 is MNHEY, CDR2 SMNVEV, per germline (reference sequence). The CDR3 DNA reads TGTGCCAGCAGTTTTGGCACAGGGGGAACTGAAGCTTTCTTT. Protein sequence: CASSFGTGGTEAFF.

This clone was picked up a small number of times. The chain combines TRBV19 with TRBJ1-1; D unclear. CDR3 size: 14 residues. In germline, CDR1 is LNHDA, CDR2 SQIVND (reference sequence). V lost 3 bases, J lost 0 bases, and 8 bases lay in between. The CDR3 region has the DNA TGTGCCAGTAGTATTGGAGCCATGAACACTGAAGCTTTCTTT. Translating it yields CASSIGAMNTEAFF.

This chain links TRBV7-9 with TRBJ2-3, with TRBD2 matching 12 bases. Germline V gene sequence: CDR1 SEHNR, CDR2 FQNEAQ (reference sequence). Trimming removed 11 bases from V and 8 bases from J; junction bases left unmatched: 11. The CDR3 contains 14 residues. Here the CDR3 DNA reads TGTGCCGGGGAGACACTAGCGGGGGGAAGTACGCAGTATTTT. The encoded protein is CAGETLAGGSTQYF.

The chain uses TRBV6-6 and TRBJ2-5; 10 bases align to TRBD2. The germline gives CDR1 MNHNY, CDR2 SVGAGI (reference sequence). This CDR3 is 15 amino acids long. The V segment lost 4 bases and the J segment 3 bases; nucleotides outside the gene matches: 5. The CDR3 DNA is TGTGCCAGCAGTTCTAGCGGGAGCGGGAAAGAGACCCAGTACTTC. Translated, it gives CASSSSGSGKETQYF.

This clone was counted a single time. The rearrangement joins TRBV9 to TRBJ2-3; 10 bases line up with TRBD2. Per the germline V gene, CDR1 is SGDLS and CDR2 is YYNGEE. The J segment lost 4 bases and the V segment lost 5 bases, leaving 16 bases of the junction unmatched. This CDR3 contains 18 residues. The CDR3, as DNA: TGTGCCAGCAGTCCCCGGACTAGCGGAACGGGTTTTGCAGATACGCAGTATTTT. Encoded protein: CASSPRTSGTGFADTQYF.

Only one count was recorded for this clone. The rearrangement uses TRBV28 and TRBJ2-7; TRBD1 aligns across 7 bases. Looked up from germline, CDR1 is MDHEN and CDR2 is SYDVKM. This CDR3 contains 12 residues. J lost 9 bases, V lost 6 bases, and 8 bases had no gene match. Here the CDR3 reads CASSDAQGRQYF. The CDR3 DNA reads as TGTGCCAGCAGCGACGCACAGGGGCGGCAGTACTTC.

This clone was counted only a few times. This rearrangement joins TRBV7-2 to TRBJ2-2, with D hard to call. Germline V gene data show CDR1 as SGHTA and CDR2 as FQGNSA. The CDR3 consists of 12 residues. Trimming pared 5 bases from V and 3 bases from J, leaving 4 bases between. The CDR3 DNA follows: TGTGCCAGCAGCCCATACACCGGGGAGCTGTTTTTT. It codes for CASSPYTGELFF.

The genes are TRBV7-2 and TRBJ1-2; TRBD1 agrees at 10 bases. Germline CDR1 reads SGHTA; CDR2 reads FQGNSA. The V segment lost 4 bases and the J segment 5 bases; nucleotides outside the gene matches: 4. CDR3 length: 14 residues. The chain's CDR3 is CASSSDRGRYGYTF. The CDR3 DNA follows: TGTGCCAGCAGCTCTGACAGGGGGCGTTATGGCTACACCTTC.

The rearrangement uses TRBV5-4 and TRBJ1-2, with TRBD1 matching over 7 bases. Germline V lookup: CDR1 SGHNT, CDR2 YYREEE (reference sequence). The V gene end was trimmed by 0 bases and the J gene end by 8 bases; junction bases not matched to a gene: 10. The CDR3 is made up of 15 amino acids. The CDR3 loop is CASSLETGRGGGYTF. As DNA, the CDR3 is TGTGCCAGCAGCTTGGAAACAGGGAGAGGGGGCGGCTACACCTTC.

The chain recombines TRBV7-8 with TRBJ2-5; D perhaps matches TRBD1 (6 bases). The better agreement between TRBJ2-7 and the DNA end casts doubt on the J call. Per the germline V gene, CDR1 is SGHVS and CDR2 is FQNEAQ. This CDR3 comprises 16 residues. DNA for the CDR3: TGTGCCAGCAGCTTAGTAGGGACAAGGGGACCCTACGAGCAGTACTTC. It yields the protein CASSLVGTRGPYEQYF.

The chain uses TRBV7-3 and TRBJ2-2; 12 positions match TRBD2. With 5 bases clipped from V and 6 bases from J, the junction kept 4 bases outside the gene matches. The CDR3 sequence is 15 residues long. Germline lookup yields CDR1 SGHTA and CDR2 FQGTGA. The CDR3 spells CASSASGREAGELFF. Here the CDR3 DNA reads TGTGCCAGCAGCGCTAGCGGGAGGGAGGCCGGGGAGCTGTTTTTT. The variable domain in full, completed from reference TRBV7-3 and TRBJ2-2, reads GAGVSQTPSNKVTEKGKYVELRCDPISGHTALYWYRQSLGQGPEFLIYFQGTGAADDSGLPNDRFFAVRPEGSVSTLKIQRTERGDSAVYLCASSASGREAGELFFGEGSRLTVL.